Listed below are T cell receptor beta chains from one sample, sequenced in a study of T cells after yellow fever vaccination. In TCRdb, the 5' RACE reads were re-called with MiXCR into one record per CDR3 protein. There are a few hundred thousand distinct CDR3 sequences in the sample; around a sixth occur only once, and 15% to 20% lies in the top ten. Here the sequenced sample was PBMCs, taken roughly 5 days after the first yellow fever vaccination. These receptor sequences come from a man younger than 30 who received the YFV17D yellow fever vaccine. Each CDR3 is given with its conserved first and last residue. The D gene is left open where the match is weak. For some rows the clone size is stated as once, few or many, or as a class when expanded; others skip it.

v_gene: TRBV20-1; abundance: NA; d_gene: NA; j_gene: TRBJ1-1; CDR3nt: TGCAGTGCTAGGCGGAGGACCACTGAAGCTTTCTTT; CDR3aa: CSARRRTTEAFF
v_gene: TRBV9; abundance: NA; d_gene: TRBD2; j_gene: TRBJ2-3; CDR3nt: TGTGCCAGCAGCGTAAAGGTAGCGGGGGGTACAGATACGCAGTATTTT; CDR3aa: CASSVKVAGGTDTQYF
v_gene: TRBV7-2; abundance: many; d_gene: NA; j_gene: TRBJ2-1; CDR3nt: TGTGCCAGCAGACGCGACGGCTACAATGAGCAGTTCTTC; CDR3aa: CASRRDGYNEQFF
v_gene: TRBV4-2; abundance: NA; d_gene: NA; j_gene: TRBJ2-2; CDR3nt: TGTGCCAGCAGCCAAGATCCCCTCGACAATACCCCCGGGGAGCTGTTTTTT; CDR3aa: CASSQDPLDNTPGELFF
v_gene: TRBV7-2; abundance: few; d_gene: TRBD1; j_gene: TRBJ1-6; CDR3nt: TGTGCCAGCACACACCCGGGACAGGATAATTCACCCCTCCACTTT; CDR3aa: CASTHPGQDNSPLHF
v_gene: TRBV7-6; abundance: few; d_gene: NA; j_gene: TRBJ2-5; CDR3nt: TGTGCCAGCAGCTTTTCCAGCGGAGAGACCCAGTACTTC; CDR3aa: CASSFSSGETQYF
v_gene: TRBV19; abundance: NA; d_gene: TRBD1; j_gene: TRBJ1-2; CDR3nt: TGTGCCAGTAGTATTAGGCGGGACAGCTATGGCTACACCTTC; CDR3aa: CASSIRRDSYGYTF
v_gene: TRBV20-1; abundance: NA; d_gene: NA; j_gene: TRBJ2-3; CDR3nt: TGCAGTGCTGAAAAAGCGGGCGATACGCAGTATTTT; CDR3aa: CSAEKAGDTQYF
v_gene: TRBV25-1; abundance: few; d_gene: NA; j_gene: TRBJ2-7; CDR3nt: TGTGCCAGTAGTCAGACGGACTCCTACGAGCAGTACTTC; CDR3aa: CASSQTDSYEQYF
v_gene: TRBV28; abundance: NA; d_gene: NA; j_gene: TRBJ2-5; CDR3nt: TGTGCCAGCAGTTTGAGTCAGGGCGGGGAGGAGACCCAGTACTTC; CDR3aa: CASSLSQGGEETQYF
v_gene: TRBV12-3/TRBV12-4; abundance: few; d_gene: TRBD1; j_gene: TRBJ2-3; CDR3nt: TGTGCCAGCACTCAGGGACAGGGTGGCGGGGATACGCAGTATTTT; CDR3aa: CASTQGQGGGDTQYF
v_gene: TRBV7-3; abundance: NA; d_gene: NA; j_gene: TRBJ1-1; CDR3nt: TGTGCCAGCAGCATACCGGGACAATGGACGGACCCTAACACTGAAGCTTTCTTT; CDR3aa: CASSIPGQWTDPNTEAFF
v_gene: TRBV5-1; abundance: few; d_gene: NA; j_gene: TRBJ1-3; CDR3nt: TGCGCCAGCAGCTCCGGGCCTAATGCTGGAAACACCATATATTTT; CDR3aa: CASSSGPNAGNTIYF
v_gene: TRBV5-1; abundance: NA; d_gene: TRBD2; j_gene: TRBJ2-1; CDR3nt: TGCGCCAGCAGCTGTCATATGGGGGGGAACGGGTGTCCGACCAATGAGCAGTTCTTC; CDR3aa: CASSCHMGGNGCPTNEQFF
v_gene: TRBV27; abundance: few; d_gene: NA; j_gene: TRBJ1-3; CDR3nt: TGTGCCAGCAGTCCCGGGGGGCCTGGAAACACCATATATTTT; CDR3aa: CASSPGGPGNTIYF
v_gene: TRBV7-7; abundance: NA; d_gene: TRBD2; j_gene: TRBJ2-1; CDR3nt: TGTGCCAGCAGTGAGGGCAGCGGGGCCTATTACAATGAGCAGTTCTTC; CDR3aa: CASSEGSGAYYNEQFF
v_gene: TRBV4-3; abundance: NA; d_gene: NA; j_gene: TRBJ2-4; CDR3nt: TGCGCCAGCAGCCAAGATTGGGGTGATACCTTCAGCAACATTCAGTACTTC; CDR3aa: CASSQDWGDTFSNIQYF
v_gene: TRBV27; abundance: once; d_gene: TRBD1; j_gene: TRBJ2-7; CDR3nt: TGTGCCAGCAGTTTACGACCGGGACAGTTATACGAGCAGTACTTC; CDR3aa: CASSLRPGQLYEQYF
v_gene: TRBV5-1; abundance: few; d_gene: TRBD2; j_gene: TRBJ2-1; CDR3nt: TGCGCCAGCAGAGCGGGGGGGGGTATCTCCTACAATGAGCAGTTCTTC; CDR3aa: CASRAGGGISYNEQFF
v_gene: TRBV20-1; abundance: NA; d_gene: TRBD2; j_gene: TRBJ2-1; CDR3nt: TGCAGTGCTTCCGGGGGGGCTAACAATGAGCAGTTCTTC; CDR3aa: CSASGGANNEQFF